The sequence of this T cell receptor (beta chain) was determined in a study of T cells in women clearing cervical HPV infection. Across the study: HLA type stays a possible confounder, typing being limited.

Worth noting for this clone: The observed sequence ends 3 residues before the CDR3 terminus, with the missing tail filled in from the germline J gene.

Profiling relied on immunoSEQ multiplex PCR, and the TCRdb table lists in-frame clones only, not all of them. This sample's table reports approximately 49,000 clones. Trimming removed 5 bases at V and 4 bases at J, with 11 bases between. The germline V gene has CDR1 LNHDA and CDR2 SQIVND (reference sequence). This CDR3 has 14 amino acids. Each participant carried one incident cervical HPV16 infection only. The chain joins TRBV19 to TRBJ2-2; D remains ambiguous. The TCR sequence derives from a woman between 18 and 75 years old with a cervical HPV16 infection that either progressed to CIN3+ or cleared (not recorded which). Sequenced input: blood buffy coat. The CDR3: CASSGAPGTGELFF. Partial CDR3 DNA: TGTGCCAGTAGTGGTGCCCCCGGCACCGGGGAG.